In this sample, the clone carrying this T cell receptor (beta chain) turned up many times. Clinical symptoms, serum thyroxine, TRAb, thyroid ultrasound and orbital computed tomography informed diagnoses. The data are from a study of T cells in Graves' hyperthyroidism and ophthalmopathy. The CDR3 totals 13 residues. With V trimmed by 6 bases and J by 0 bases, 5 bases remained unmatched. Looked up from germline, CDR1 is SQVTM and CDR2 is ANQGSEA. The CDR3 regions of TCR beta were amplified from RNA transcripts. TCR CDR3 underwent first-round RT-PCR with the HTBI primer set. MiXCR was run by TCRdb on the multiplex PCR reads, yielding one entry per CDR3 protein. In the table there are hundreds of thousands of distinct CDR3 sequences, 45% of which are singletons.

The source of this sequence is an adult man with Graves' disease, either hyperthyroidism or ophthalmopathy (not recorded which). The chain combines TRBV29-1 with TRBJ2-7, with 7 bases aligning to TRBD1. Sequencing was done on a sample of peripheral blood or thyroid tissue (not recorded which). The CDR3 protein is CSVGRQGSYEQYF. The CDR3 nucleotides are TGCAGCGTAGGCCGACAGGGCTCCTACGAGCAGTACTTC.